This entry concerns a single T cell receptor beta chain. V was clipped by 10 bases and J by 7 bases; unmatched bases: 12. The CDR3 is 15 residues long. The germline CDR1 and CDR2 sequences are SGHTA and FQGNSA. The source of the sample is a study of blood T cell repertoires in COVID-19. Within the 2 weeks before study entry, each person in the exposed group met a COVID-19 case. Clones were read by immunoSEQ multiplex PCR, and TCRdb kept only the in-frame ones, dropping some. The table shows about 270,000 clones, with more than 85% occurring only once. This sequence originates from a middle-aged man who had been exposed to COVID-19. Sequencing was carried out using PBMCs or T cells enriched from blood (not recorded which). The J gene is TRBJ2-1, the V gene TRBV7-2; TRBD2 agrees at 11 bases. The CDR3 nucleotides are TGTGCCACCTGGTTATCCACTAGCGGGAGTAATGAGCAGTTCTTC. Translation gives CATWLSTSGSNEQFF. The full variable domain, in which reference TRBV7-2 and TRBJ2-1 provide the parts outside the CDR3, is GAGVSQSPSNKVTEKGKDVELRCDPISGHTALYWYRQSLGQGLEFLIYFQGNSAPDKSGLPSDRFSAERTGGSVSTLTIQRTQQEDSAVYLCATWLSTSGSNEQFFGPGTRLTVL.